One and the same sample provided the 12 T cell receptor beta chains below, sequenced in a study of cytomegalovirus exposure and HLA in healthy donors. PCR primers comprised 60 Vbeta and 13 Jbeta primers. Here immunoSEQ multiplex PCR was the method, and the copy in TCRdb shows in-frame clones only, minus some. The sample includes some 80,000 clones, approximately 80% of them seen just once. Sequenced material: PBMCs. Receptor source: a human donor in good health.

The chain uses TRBV19 and TRBJ2-3, with D perhaps TRBD1 (6 bases). The ends were cut back, 6 bases at V and 5 bases at J, with 18 bases in the middle. The CDR3 has 15 amino acids. Germline loops: CDR1 LNHDA, CDR2 SQIVND (reference sequence). CDR3 in DNA: TGTGCCAGTAGCCTACAGGGATCACCGGGAGATACGCAGTATTTT. Encoded protein: CASSLQGSPGDTQYF.

The chain employs TRBV27 and TRBJ1-6, with D tentatively TRBD1 (6 bases). Germline V gene lookup returns CDR1 MNHEY and CDR2 SMNVEV (reference sequence). The CDR3 is 14 residues long. Trimming took off 3 bases at V and 7 bases at J, with 10 bases between the two ends. The CDR3 reads CASSFSGENSPLHF. As DNA, the CDR3 is TGTGCCAGCAGTTTTTCAGGGGAAAATTCACCCCTCCACTTT.

The rearrangement uses TRBV19 and TRBJ2-3; tentatively, D is TRBD2 (6 bases). V was trimmed by 9 bases and J by 5 bases, leaving 18 bases between them. The germline CDR1 and CDR2 sequences are LNHDA and SQIVND (reference sequence). CDR3 size: 14 residues. Here the CDR3 DNA reads TGTGCCAGCTCCAAAGGGCGGGATGGAGATACGCAGTATTTT. It yields the protein CASSKGRDGDTQYF.

The rearrangement joins TRBV6-5 to TRBJ1-1, with TRBD1 matching 7 bases. The CDR3 is 12 amino acids. In germline, CDR1 is MNHEY, CDR2 SVGAGI. Trimming at V came to 8 bases and at J to 4 bases, leaving 4 bases not matched to a gene. In DNA, the CDR3 is TGTGCCAGCGTTGCAGGGGGCACTGAAGCTTTCTTT. As protein: CASVAGGTEAFF.

This clone was detected only a few times. This chain connects TRBV7-2 to TRBJ1-3; D uncertain. CDR3 size: 14 residues. V dropped 2 bases and J dropped 2 bases, with 7 bases sitting between them. The V gene's germline CDR1 is SGHTA and CDR2 FQGNSA. The CDR3 nucleotides read TGTGCCAGCAGCTTACGGGGTGCTGGAAACACCATATATTTT. It specifies CASSLRGAGNTIYF.

The chain uses TRBV7-2 and TRBJ2-7; D gene unclear. The CDR3 spans 14 residues. The germline V gene has CDR1 SGHTA and CDR2 FQGNSA. Between the trimmed V and J ends, which lost 2 bases and 0 bases, there was a span of 8 bases. CDR3 residues: CASSLLRSSYEQYF. CDR3 sequence (DNA): TGTGCCAGCAGCTTACTCCGGTCCTCCTACGAGCAGTACTTC.

The genes are TRBV12-5 and TRBJ2-1; 8 nucleotides match TRBD2. J was trimmed by 7 bases and V by 3 bases; bases with no gene match: 11. Germline V gives CDR1 LGHNT, CDR2 FRNRAP. The CDR3 covers 16 residues. The CDR3 protein is CASGFHAGGRTNEQFF. The CDR3 nucleotides are TGTGCTAGTGGTTTTCATGCGGGGGGCCGTACAAATGAGCAGTTCTTC. The whole variable domain, remainder taken from reference TRBV12-5 and TRBJ2-1, is DARVTQTPRHKVTEMGQEVTMRCQPILGHNTVFWYRQTMMQGLELLAYFRNRAPLDDSGMPKDRFSAEMPDATLATLKIQPSEPRDSAVYFCASGFHAGGRTNEQFFGPGTRLTVL.

This chain connects TRBV19 to TRBJ2-7, with D maybe TRBD2 (5 bases). This CDR3 contains 15 residues. Trimming cost V 4 bases and J 5 bases, with 18 bases left between them. Germline loops: CDR1 LNHDA, CDR2 SQIVND (reference sequence). The CDR3 region is CASSTGESYYNEQYF. CDR3 bases: TGTGCCAGTAGTACCGGGGAGTCGTATTACAACGAGCAGTACTTC.

V usage is TRBV6-5 and J usage is TRBJ1-4, with D possibly matching TRBD1 (5 bases). The CDR3 length is 14 residues. The germline V gene encodes CDR1 MNHEY and CDR2 SVGAGI. V was trimmed by 6 bases and J by 0 bases, leaving 8 bases between them. DNA for the CDR3: TGTGCCAGCAGCCTGACAGCAACTAATGAAAAACTGTTTTTT. Amino acid sequence: CASSLTATNEKLFF.

The rearrangement joins TRBV5-1 to TRBJ2-1; D perhaps matches TRBD2 (5 bases). The germline V gene has CDR1 SGHRS and CDR2 YFSETQ. The CDR3 covers 14 residues. V was cut by 2 bases and J by 6 bases, with 12 bases left in between. As DNA, the CDR3 is TGCGCCAGCAGCTTTGGCGGGCAACGCAATGAGCAGTTCTTC. This encodes CASSFGGQRNEQFF.

The CDR3 reads CSAMSAGELFF. The CDR3, as DNA: TGCAGTGCTATGTCCGCCGGGGAGCTGTTTTTT. This chain connects TRBV20-1 to TRBJ2-2; D uncertain. CDR3 size: 11 residues. Deletions cut 4 bases from V and 6 bases from J, with 6 bases between. Germline loops: CDR1 DFQATT, CDR2 SNEGSKA (reference sequence).

CDR3 in amino acids: CASRSGTPSTDTQYF. The DNA of the CDR3 is TGTGCCAGTAGATCCGGGACACCTAGCACAGATACGCAGTATTTT. This rearrangement joins TRBV19 to TRBJ2-3; D is possibly TRBD1 (6 bases). V was trimmed by 6 bases and J by 0 bases, leaving 13 bases between them. Germline CDR1 is LNHDA and CDR2 is SQIVND (reference sequence). The CDR3 runs to 15 residues. Variable domain in full (rest from reference TRBV19 and TRBJ2-3): DGGITQSPKYLFRKEGQNVTLSCEQNLNHDAMYWYRQDPGQGLRLIYYSQIVNDFQKGDIAEGYSVSREKKESFPLTVTSAQKNPTAFYLCASRSGTPSTDTQYFGPGTRLTVL.